This TCR beta chain was recovered during a study of radiotherapy plus CTLA-4 blockade in lung cancer. The data were produced by immunoSEQ multiplex PCR, yet TCRdb's version contains in-frame clones alone and is incomplete. The repertoire holds about 35,000 clones, with about 85% as singletons. Germline CDR1 is SGHRS and CDR2 is YFSETQ. V lost 6 bases and J lost 6; bases outside the gene matches: 10. The CDR3 length is 15 residues. In the case of this clone: No antigen is known for it.

Points from the study as a whole: Blood TCR clones of tumor origin expanded after radiotherapy plus ipilimumab.

The receptor's source is a human donor with non-small cell lung cancer who had stable disease on radiotherapy plus ipilimumab. The chain carries TRBV5-1 and TRBJ2-2; 8 nucleotides agree with TRBD2. Specimen: peripheral blood, collected from a patient treated with radiotherapy plus ipilimumab. The CDR3 DNA sequence: TGCGCCAGCACGAATAGCGGGAAAACGGCCGGGGAGCTGTTTTTT. It specifies CASTNSGKTAGELFF. Combining the CDR3 with reference TRBV5-1 and TRBJ2-2 gives the whole variable domain KAGVTQTPRYLIKTRGQQVTLSCSPISGHRSVSWYQQTPGQGLQFLFEYFSETQRNKGNFPGRFSGRQFSNSRSEMNVSTLELGDSALYLCASTNSGKTAGELFFGEGSRLTVL.